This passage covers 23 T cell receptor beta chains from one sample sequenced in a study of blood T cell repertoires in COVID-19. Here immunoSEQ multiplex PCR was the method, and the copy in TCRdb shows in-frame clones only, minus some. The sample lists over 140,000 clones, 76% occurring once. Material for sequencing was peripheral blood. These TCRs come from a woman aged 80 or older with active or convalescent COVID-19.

This CDR3 is CASSRTAWETQYF. CDR3 in DNA: TGTGCCAGCTCTAGGACAGCCTGGGAGACCCAGTACTTC. The chain employs TRBV6-6 and TRBJ2-5; D possibly corresponds to TRBD1 (6 bases). Germline V gene sequence: CDR1 MNHNY, CDR2 SVGAGI (reference sequence). The V end lost 8 bases, the J end lost 5 bases, and 15 bases lay between the germline ends. There are 13 residues in the CDR3.

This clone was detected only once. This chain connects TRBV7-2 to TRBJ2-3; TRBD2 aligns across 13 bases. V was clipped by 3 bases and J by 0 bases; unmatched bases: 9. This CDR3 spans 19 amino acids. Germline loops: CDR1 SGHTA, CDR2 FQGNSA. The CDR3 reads CASSFRLAGGVASTDTQYF. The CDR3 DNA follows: TGTGCCAGCAGCTTCAGACTAGCGGGGGGTGTAGCTAGCACAGATACGCAGTATTTT.

CDR3 sequence: CASSPAPGQGDTEAFF. In DNA form, the CDR3 reads TGCGCCAGCAGCCCAGCGCCGGGACAGGGGGACACTGAAGCTTTCTTT. The V gene is TRBV4-1, the J gene TRBJ1-1; 11 nucleotides align to TRBD1. The CDR3 is made up of 16 amino acids. The ends lost 4 bases at V and 3 bases at J; junction bases unmatched: 7. The germline V gene has CDR1 MGHRA and CDR2 YSYEKL.

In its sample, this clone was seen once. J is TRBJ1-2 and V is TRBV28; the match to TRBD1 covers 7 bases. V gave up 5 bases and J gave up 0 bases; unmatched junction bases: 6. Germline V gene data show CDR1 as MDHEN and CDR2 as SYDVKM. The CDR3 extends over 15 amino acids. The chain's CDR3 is CASSNPRGANYGYTF. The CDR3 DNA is TGTGCCAGCAGTAACCCCAGGGGGGCTAACTATGGCTACACCTTC.

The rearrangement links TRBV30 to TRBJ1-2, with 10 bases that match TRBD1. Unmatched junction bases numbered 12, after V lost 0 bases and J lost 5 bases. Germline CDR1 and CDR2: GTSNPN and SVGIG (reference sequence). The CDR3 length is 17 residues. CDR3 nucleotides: TGTGCCTGGAGTGTTTACGGACCGGGACAGGGGCGTTATGGCTACACCTTC. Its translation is CAWSVYGPGQGRYGYTF.

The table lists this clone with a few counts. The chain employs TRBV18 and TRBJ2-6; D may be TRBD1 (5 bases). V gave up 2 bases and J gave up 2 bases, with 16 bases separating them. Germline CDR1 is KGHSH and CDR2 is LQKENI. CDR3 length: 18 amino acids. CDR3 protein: CASSPGATVNTGANVLTF. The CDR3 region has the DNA TGTGCCAGCTCACCAGGCGCGACAGTTAACACTGGGGCCAACGTCCTGACTTTC.

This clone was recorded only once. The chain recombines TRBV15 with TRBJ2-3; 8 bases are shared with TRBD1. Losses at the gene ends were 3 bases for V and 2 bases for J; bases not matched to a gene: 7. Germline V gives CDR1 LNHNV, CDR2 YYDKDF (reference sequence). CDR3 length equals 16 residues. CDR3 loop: CATSRRGQANTDTQYF. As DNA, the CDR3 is TGTGCCACCAGCAGGAGGGGACAGGCCAACACAGATACGCAGTATTTT. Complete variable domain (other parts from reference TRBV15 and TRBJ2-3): DAMVIQNPRYQVTQFGKPVTLSCSQTLNHNVMYWYQQKSSQAPKLLFHYYDKDFNNEADTPDNFQSRRPNTSFCFLDIRSPGLGDTAMYLCATSRRGQANTDTQYFGPGTRLTVL.

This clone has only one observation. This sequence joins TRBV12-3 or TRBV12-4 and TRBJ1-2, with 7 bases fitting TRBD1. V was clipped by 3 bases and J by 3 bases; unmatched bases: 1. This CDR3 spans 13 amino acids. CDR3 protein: CASSFDRDYGYTF. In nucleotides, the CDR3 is TGTGCCAGCAGTTTCGACAGGGACTATGGCTACACCTTC.

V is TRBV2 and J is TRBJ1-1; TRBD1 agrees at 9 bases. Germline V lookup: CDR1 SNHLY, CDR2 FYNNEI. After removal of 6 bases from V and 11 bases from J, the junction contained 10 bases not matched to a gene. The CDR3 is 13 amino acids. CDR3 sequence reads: CASSSTGGAWAFF. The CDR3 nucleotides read TGTGCCAGCAGCTCGACAGGGGGGGCCTGGGCTTTCTTT.

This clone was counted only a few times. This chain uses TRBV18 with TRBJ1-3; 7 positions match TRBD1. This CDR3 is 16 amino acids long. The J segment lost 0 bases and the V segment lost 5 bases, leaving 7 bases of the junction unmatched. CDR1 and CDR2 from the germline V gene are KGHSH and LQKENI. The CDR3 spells CASSSRGTDSGNTIYF. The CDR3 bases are TGTGCCAGCTCATCTCGGGGGACAGACTCTGGAAACACCATATATTTT.

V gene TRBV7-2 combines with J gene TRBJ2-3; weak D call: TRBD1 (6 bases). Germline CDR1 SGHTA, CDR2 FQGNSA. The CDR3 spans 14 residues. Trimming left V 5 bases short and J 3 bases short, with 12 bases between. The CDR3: CASSADSSTDTQYF. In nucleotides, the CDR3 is TGTGCCAGCAGCGCGGACAGTTCAACAGATACGCAGTATTTT.

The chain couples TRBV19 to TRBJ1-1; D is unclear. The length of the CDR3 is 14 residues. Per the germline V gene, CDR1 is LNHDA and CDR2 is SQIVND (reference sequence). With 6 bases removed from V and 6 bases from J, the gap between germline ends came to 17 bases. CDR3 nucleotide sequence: TGTGCCAGTAGCTTTGAAACCCCGGGTCCTGAAGCTTTCTTT. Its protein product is CASSFETPGPEAFF.

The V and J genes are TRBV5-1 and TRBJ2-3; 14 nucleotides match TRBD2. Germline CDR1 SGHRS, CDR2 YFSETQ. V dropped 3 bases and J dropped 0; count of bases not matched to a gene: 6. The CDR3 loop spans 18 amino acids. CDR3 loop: CASSSGLAGGPSTDTQYF. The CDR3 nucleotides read TGCGCCAGCAGCTCCGGACTAGCGGGGGGCCCTAGCACAGATACGCAGTATTTT.

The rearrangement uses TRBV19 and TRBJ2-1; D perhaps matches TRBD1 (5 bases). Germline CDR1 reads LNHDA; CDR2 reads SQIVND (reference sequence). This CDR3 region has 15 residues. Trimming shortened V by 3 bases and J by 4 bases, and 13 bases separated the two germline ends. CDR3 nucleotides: TGTGCCAGTAGTATGCAGGGATTGGGTTACAATGAGCAGTTCTTC. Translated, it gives CASSMQGLGYNEQFF.

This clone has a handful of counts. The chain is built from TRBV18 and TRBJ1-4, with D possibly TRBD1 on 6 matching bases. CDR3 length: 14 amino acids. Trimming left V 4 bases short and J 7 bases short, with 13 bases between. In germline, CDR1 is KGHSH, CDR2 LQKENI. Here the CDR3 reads CASSRGQLGEKLFF. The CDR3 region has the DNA TGTGCCAGCTCACGTGGACAGTTGGGTGAAAAACTGTTTTTT.

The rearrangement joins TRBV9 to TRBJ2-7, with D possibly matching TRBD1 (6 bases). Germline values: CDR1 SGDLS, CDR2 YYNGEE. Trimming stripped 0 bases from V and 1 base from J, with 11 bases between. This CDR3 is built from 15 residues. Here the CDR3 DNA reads TGTGCCAGCAGCGTAGGGGGGACACAATCCTACGAGCAGTACTTC. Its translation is CASSVGGTQSYEQYF.

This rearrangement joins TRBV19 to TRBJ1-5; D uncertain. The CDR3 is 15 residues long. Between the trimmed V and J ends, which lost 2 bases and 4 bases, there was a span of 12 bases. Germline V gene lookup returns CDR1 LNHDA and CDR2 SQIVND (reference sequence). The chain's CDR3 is CASSILPSGNQPQHF. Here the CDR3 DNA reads TGTGCCAGTAGTATATTACCCTCGGGAAATCAGCCCCAGCATTTT.

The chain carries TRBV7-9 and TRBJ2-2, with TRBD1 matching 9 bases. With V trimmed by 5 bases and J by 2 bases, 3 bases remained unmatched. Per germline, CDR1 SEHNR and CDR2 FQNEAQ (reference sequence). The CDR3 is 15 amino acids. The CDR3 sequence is CASSLGQGNTGELFF. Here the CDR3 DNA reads TGTGCCAGCAGCCTGGGACAGGGAAACACCGGGGAGCTGTTTTTT.

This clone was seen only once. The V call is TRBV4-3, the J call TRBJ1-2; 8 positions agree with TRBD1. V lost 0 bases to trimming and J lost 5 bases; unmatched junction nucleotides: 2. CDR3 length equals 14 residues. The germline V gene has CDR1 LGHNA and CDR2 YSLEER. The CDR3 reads CASSQENRGYGYTF. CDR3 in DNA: TGCGCCAGCAGCCAAGAGAACAGGGGGTATGGCTACACCTTC.

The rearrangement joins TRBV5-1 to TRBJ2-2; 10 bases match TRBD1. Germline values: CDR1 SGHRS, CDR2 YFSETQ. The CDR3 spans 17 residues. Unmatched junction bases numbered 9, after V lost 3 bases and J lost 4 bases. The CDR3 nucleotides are TGCGCCAGCAGCTCAAGTGGACAGGGGGGATTCACCGGGGAGCTGTTTTTT. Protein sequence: CASSSSGQGGFTGELFF.

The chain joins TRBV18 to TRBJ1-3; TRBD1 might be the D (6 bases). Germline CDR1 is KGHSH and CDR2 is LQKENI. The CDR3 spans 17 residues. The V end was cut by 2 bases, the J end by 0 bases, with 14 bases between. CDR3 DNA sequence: TGTGCCAGCTCACCAACCAAACAACAGGGCTCTGGAAACACCATATATTTT. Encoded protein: CASSPTKQQGSGNTIYF.

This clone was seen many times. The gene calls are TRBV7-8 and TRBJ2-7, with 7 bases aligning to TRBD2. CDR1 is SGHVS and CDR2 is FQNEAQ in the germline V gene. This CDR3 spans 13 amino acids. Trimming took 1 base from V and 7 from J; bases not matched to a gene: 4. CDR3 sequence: CASSLEVGGEQYF. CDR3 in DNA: TGTGCCAGCAGCTTAGAGGTGGGGGGGGAGCAGTACTTC.

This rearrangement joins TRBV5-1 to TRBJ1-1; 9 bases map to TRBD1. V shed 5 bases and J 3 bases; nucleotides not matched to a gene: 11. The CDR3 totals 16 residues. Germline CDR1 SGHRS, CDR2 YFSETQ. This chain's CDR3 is CASRAGTGILDTEAFF. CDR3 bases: TGCGCCAGCAGGGCCGGGACAGGGATTTTGGACACTGAAGCTTTCTTT.